Presented here are 25 T cell receptor beta chains from one specimen sequenced in a study of OX40 agonist ivuxolimab in advanced cancers. The data were produced by immunoSEQ multiplex PCR, yet TCRdb's version contains in-frame clones alone and is incomplete. This table has just under 85,000 clones, 70% to 90% appearing once. The starting material was CD4+ or CD8+ T cells sorted from blood, obtained in a trial of the OX40 agonist ivuxolimab. The receptor source for this set is an adult with an advanced solid tumor such as melanoma, head and neck, liver or kidney cancer.

The chain couples TRBV7-3 to TRBJ2-3; 12 bases map to TRBD2. Germline values: CDR1 SGHTA, CDR2 FQGTGA. Unmatched junction bases numbered 8, after V lost 3 bases and J lost 1 base. The CDR3 totals 18 residues. The CDR3 bases are TGTGCCAGCAGCTTTACTAGCGGGGGGCCTTATCGCACAGATACGCAGTATTTT. The encoded protein is CASSFTSGGPYRTDTQYF. Based on the CDR3 plus reference TRBV7-3 and TRBJ2-3, the full variable domain is GAGVSQTPSNKVTEKGKYVELRCDPISGHTALYWYRQSLGQGPEFLIYFQGTGAADDSGLPNDRFFAVRPEGSVSTLKIQRTERGDSAVYLCASSFTSGGPYRTDTQYFGPGTRLTVL.

The chain has TRBV6-5 and TRBJ1-1, with 12 bases aligning to TRBD1. CDR3 length: 16 residues. Looked up from germline, CDR1 is MNHEY and CDR2 is SVGAGI. V shed 2 bases, J shed 5 bases, and the junction held 6 bases outside the gene matches. DNA of the CDR3: TGTGCCAGCAGTTACGGGGGACAGGGGGCGAGGACTGAAGCTTTCTTT. It codes for CASSYGGQGARTEAFF.

The count of this clone is one. The rearrangement links TRBV6-6 to TRBJ2-5, with TRBD1 matching over 9 bases. The CDR3 contains 15 residues. V lost 5 bases, J lost 1 base, and 5 bases stayed unmatched. Germline V lookup: CDR1 MNHNY, CDR2 SVGAGI (reference sequence). In DNA form, the CDR3 reads TGTGCCAGCAGTCCCTCACAGGGGGCCCAAGAGACCCAGTACTTC. It codes for CASSPSQGAQETQYF.

The rearrangement links TRBV2 to TRBJ2-3, with 8 bases that match TRBD2. V was clipped by 8 bases and J by 1 base; unmatched bases: 5. This CDR3 is 14 amino acids long. The germline CDR1 and CDR2 sequences are SNHLY and FYNNEI. CDR3 protein: CASVSGGRTDTQYF. The CDR3 coding sequence is TGTGCCAGCGTGAGCGGGGGACGCACAGATACGCAGTATTTT. The entire variable domain, with the rest obtained from reference TRBV2 and TRBJ2-3, is as follows: EPEVTQTPSHQVTQMGQEVILRCVPISNHLYFYWYRQILGQKVEFLVSFYNNEISEKSEIFDDQFSVERPDGSNFTLKIRSTKLEDSAMYFCASVSGGRTDTQYFGPGTRLTVL.

The chain couples TRBV29-1 to TRBJ2-7; the D gene is possibly TRBD1 (6 bases). In germline, CDR1 is SQVTM, CDR2 ANQGSEA. CDR3 length: 13 amino acids. V dropped 3 bases and J dropped 2 bases, with 11 bases sitting between them. CDR3 DNA: TGCAGCGTTGACGGGCAGGGGACCTACGAGCAGTACTTC. This sequence encodes CSVDGQGTYEQYF.

The chain combines TRBV5-4 with TRBJ2-3; D is unresolved. Germline V gives CDR1 SGHNT, CDR2 YYREEE (reference sequence). This CDR3 region has 11 residues. Trimming shortened V by 1 base and J by 6 bases, and 3 bases separated the two germline ends. CDR3 DNA: TGTGCCAGCAGCTTGATTGATACGCAGTATTTT. Amino acid sequence: CASSLIDTQYF.

For the CDR3, the DNA is TGTGCTAGTGGTTCTGCCGGACGTGACACAGATACGCAGTATTTT. Amino acid sequence: CASGSAGRDTDTQYF. This chain connects TRBV12-5 to TRBJ2-3; D is undetermined. In germline, CDR1 is LGHNT, CDR2 FRNRAP. The CDR3 loop spans 15 amino acids. Trimming cost V 4 bases and J 2 bases, with 13 bases left between them.

The rearrangement uses TRBV11-1 and TRBJ2-6; D might be TRBD1 (6 bases). The CDR3 extends over 16 amino acids. From germline, CDR1 is SGHAT and CDR2 FQDESV (reference sequence). The V and J ends lost 3 bases and 0 bases respectively, with 9 bases between them. CDR3 in DNA: TGTGCCAGCAGCTTTACAGGGAGCTCTGGGGCCAACGTCCTGACTTTC. Translation gives CASSFTGSSGANVLTF. The complete variable domain, with remaining parts taken from reference TRBV11-1 and TRBJ2-6, reads EAEVAQSPRYKITEKSQAVAFWCDPISGHATLYWYRQILGQGPELLVQFQDESVVDDSQLPKDRFSAERLKGVDSTLKIQPAELGDSAMYLCASSFTGSSGANVLTFGAGSRLTVL.

This clone was seen a single time. The chain employs TRBV6-5 and TRBJ2-7; TRBD1 agrees at 12 bases. The CDR3 is 15 amino acids. Looked up from germline, CDR1 is MNHEY and CDR2 is SVGAGI. J was trimmed by 6 bases and V by 4 bases; bases with no gene match: 7. CDR3 DNA: TGTGCCAGCAGTTTCCTCGGGACAGGGGGCGCCGAGCAGTACTTC. It yields the protein CASSFLGTGGAEQYF.

The chain is built from TRBV7-2 and TRBJ2-7; 8 bases match TRBD1. This CDR3 is 13 amino acids long. V shed 8 bases and J 2 bases; nucleotides not matched to a gene: 5. Germline V gene lookup returns CDR1 SGHTA and CDR2 FQGNSA. CDR3 sequence reads: CASGQTGAYEQYF. Written as DNA, the CDR3 is TGTGCCAGCGGGCAGACAGGGGCCTACGAGCAGTACTTC.

This chain links TRBV30 with TRBJ1-3; D is undetermined. Germline V gene lookup returns CDR1 GTSNPN and CDR2 SVGIG (reference sequence). The CDR3 has 12 amino acids. Trimming left V 4 bases short and J 0 bases short, with 4 bases between. The CDR3 DNA reads as TGTGCCTGGAAAAACTCTGGAAACACCATATATTTT. This sequence encodes CAWKNSGNTIYF.

The chain couples TRBV5-1 to TRBJ2-3, with D possibly being TRBD2 (7 bases). The ends were cut back, 3 bases at V and 3 bases at J, with 11 bases in the middle. The CDR3 consists of 14 residues. The germline gives CDR1 SGHRS, CDR2 YFSETQ. CDR3 sequence reads: CASSSAGATDTQYF. CDR3 in DNA: TGCGCCAGCAGCTCGGCGGGGGCGACAGATACGCAGTATTTT.

V is TRBV5-5 and J is TRBJ2-5; tentative D call: TRBD1 (6 bases). The germline CDR1 and CDR2 sequences are SGHKS and YYEKEE (reference sequence). The CDR3 consists of 16 residues. V lost 0 bases to trimming and J lost 5 bases, with 17 bases between them. The CDR3 nucleotides read TGTGCCAGCAGCTTGGGGAATATTAACAGGGTCGAGACCCAGTACTTC. This encodes CASSLGNINRVETQYF.

J is TRBJ1-4 and V is TRBV7-2; 7 bases match TRBD1. The CDR3 is 17 residues long. The V segment lost 5 bases and the J segment 7 bases; nucleotides outside the gene matches: 16. Germline V CDR1 and CDR2: SGHTA, FQGNSA. The CDR3 DNA sequence: TGTGCCAGCAGCACGGGACAGCTCGAAAGGAGCGGTGAAAAACTGTTTTTT. As protein: CASSTGQLERSGEKLFF. Supplemented by reference TRBV7-2 and TRBJ1-4, the full variable domain reads GAGVSQSPSNKVTEKGKDVELRCDPISGHTALYWYRQSLGQGLEFLIYFQGNSAPDKSGLPSDRFSAERTGGSVSTLTIQRTQQEDSAVYLCASSTGQLERSGEKLFFGSGTQLSVL.

This chain uses TRBV5-4 with TRBJ1-3, with D possibly TRBD1 on 6 matching bases. The CDR3 runs to 15 residues. The V end was cut by 3 bases, the J end by 0 bases, with 10 bases between. CDR1 is SGHNT and CDR2 is YYREEE in the germline V gene (reference sequence). The CDR3 reads CASSYDRTSGNTIYF. As DNA, the CDR3 is TGTGCCAGCAGCTACGACAGGACCTCTGGAAACACCATATATTTT.

V gene TRBV19 combines with J gene TRBJ1-4, with D maybe TRBD1 (5 bases). Germline V gene lookup returns CDR1 LNHDA and CDR2 SQIVND (reference sequence). The CDR3 is made up of 15 amino acids. Deletions cut 6 bases from V and 8 bases from J, with 19 bases between. Written as DNA, the CDR3 is TGTGCCAGTAGACCTGGGGGGGTAAGAGAGGAAAAACTGTTTTTT. It translates to CASRPGGVREEKLFF.

The chain has TRBV12-5 and TRBJ2-1; 9 bases line up with TRBD1. Germline V gene sequence: CDR1 LGHNT, CDR2 FRNRAP. V lost 2 bases and J lost 0; bases outside the gene matches: 5. The CDR3 covers 17 residues. The DNA of the CDR3 is TGTGCTAGTGGTTTGCAACAGACAGGGGGCTCCTACAATGAGCAGTTCTTC. The encoded protein is CASGLQQTGGSYNEQFF.

This sequence joins TRBV19 and TRBJ2-5, with D perhaps TRBD1 (6 bases). This CDR3 comprises 16 residues. V lost 2 bases to trimming and J lost 3 bases, with 16 bases between them. Germline values: CDR1 LNHDA, CDR2 SQIVND (reference sequence). The chain's CDR3 is CASSILWGRDKETQYF. CDR3 coding DNA: TGTGCCAGTAGTATATTGTGGGGGCGTGACAAAGAGACCCAGTACTTC.

The chain carries TRBV4-3 and TRBJ1-2; D possibly corresponds to TRBD1 (5 bases). The CDR3 is 16 residues long. Germline V gene lookup returns CDR1 LGHNA and CDR2 YSLEER. Between the trimmed V and J ends, which lost 2 bases and 0 bases, there was a span of 13 bases. This CDR3 reads CASSQSGQVANYGYTF. The CDR3 DNA reads TGCGCCAGCAGCCAATCAGGACAAGTAGCTAACTATGGCTACACCTTC.

The CDR3 is CASSVGVGYTF. In DNA, the CDR3 is TGTGCCAGCAGTGTCGGGGTTGGCTACACCTTC. The chain couples TRBV2 to TRBJ1-2, with D unresolved. Germline loops: CDR1 SNHLY, CDR2 FYNNEI. The CDR3 spans 11 residues. V dropped 4 bases and J dropped 7 bases, with 7 bases sitting between them.

This rearrangement joins TRBV11-2 to TRBJ1-1; 12 positions match TRBD1. The CDR3 extends over 15 amino acids. Per germline, CDR1 SGHAT and CDR2 FQNNGV. The V segment lost 5 bases and the J segment 5 bases; nucleotides outside the gene matches: 6. The CDR3 here is CASSPGQGAGTEAFF. The CDR3 nucleotides are TGTGCCAGCAGCCCGGGACAGGGGGCTGGGACTGAAGCTTTCTTT.

The gene calls are TRBV5-1 and TRBJ1-1; D gene unclear. With 0 bases removed from V and 3 bases from J, the gap between germline ends came to 15 bases. CDR3 length: 16 residues. The germline CDR1 and CDR2 sequences are SGHRS and YFSETQ. The CDR3 DNA reads TGCGCCAGCAGCTTGGGGGCGAGGGAGGGTCACACTGAAGCTTTCTTT. This sequence encodes CASSLGAREGHTEAFF.

This chain connects TRBV7-3 to TRBJ2-1; TRBD1 aligns across 9 bases. The CDR3 runs 14 residues. The germline CDR1 and CDR2 sequences are SGHTA and FQGTGA. V shed 5 bases and J 8 bases; nucleotides not matched to a gene: 7. The CDR3 sequence is CASSPGQGFDEQFF. The CDR3 nucleotides read TGTGCCAGCAGCCCGGGACAGGGTTTCGATGAGCAGTTCTTC.

This clone was seen a few times. The chain recombines TRBV29-1 with TRBJ2-3; maybe TRBD1 (5 bases). The CDR3 has 12 residues. Trimming removed 3 bases at V and 9 bases at J, with 13 bases between. CDR1 SQVTM and CDR2 ANQGSEA come from the germline V gene. In DNA form, the CDR3 reads TGCAGCGTTGATTCGACAGCCAGAACGCAGTATTTT. Protein product: CSVDSTARTQYF.

The chain couples TRBV29-1 to TRBJ2-7, with TRBD1 as a possible D gene (5 bases). The CDR3 spans 13 residues. Trimming removed 5 bases at V and 0 bases at J, with 11 bases between. Germline V gene lookup returns CDR1 SQVTM and CDR2 ANQGSEA. CDR3 in amino acids: CSVKGITSYEQYF. The CDR3 nucleotides read TGCAGCGTTAAGGGGATAACCTCCTACGAGCAGTACTTC.